The clone carrying this T cell receptor (beta chain) was recorded at least ten times. The antigen is unknown. These data belong to a study of neurological immune-mediated disorders. The study, taken as a whole, reports: The study found the most TCR clonal expansion in HTLV-1-associated myelopathy and the least in multiple sclerosis, below healthy controls.

5'RACE with 10-nucleotide random UMIs generated the cDNA. TCRdb called the 5' RACE reads again in MiXCR, with one record for every CDR3 protein. This sample yields around 33,000 distinct CDR3 sequences, of which less than 8.5% are seen a single time; around 4.5% belongs to the top ten. The germline CDR1 and CDR2 sequences are SQVTM and ANQGSEA. CDR3 size: 13 residues. Trimming at V came to 7 bases and at J to 5 bases, leaving 8 bases not matched to a gene. This TCR was recovered from a woman in her thirties or forties in good health. Sequenced sample: PBMCs. The chain joins TRBV29-1 to TRBJ1-1, with TRBD1 matching over 9 bases. CDR3 loop: CSAIQGAQTEAFF. In nucleotides, the CDR3 is TGCAGCGCTATACAGGGGGCGCAGACTGAAGCTTTCTTT.